This T cell receptor beta chain was sequenced in a study of cytomegalovirus exposure and HLA in healthy donors. The CDR3 loop spans 13 amino acids. Germline loops: CDR1 GTSNPN, CDR2 SVGIG (reference sequence). V shed 4 bases and J shed 0 bases, with 8 bases lying between them. Sequencing used immunoSEQ multiplex PCR; TCRdb keeps in-frame clones, though not all of them. The table shows over 110,000 clones, with around 84% occurring only once. This chain links TRBV30 with TRBJ2-3; no clear D gene. Material for sequencing was PBMCs. The receptor was isolated from a man younger than 35 in good health and CMV-seropositive. The CDR3 loop reads CAWNRISTDTQYF. The CDR3 DNA follows: TGTGCCTGGAACAGAATTAGCACAGATACGCAGTATTTT.